What follows describes a single T cell receptor beta chain. Sequenced by immunoSEQ multiplex PCR; TCRdb stores in-frame clones only, minus some. The sample records 100,000 or so clones, around 87% being singletons. The sample belongs to a study of blood T cell repertoires in COVID-19. Trimming stripped 7 bases from V and 4 bases from J, with 20 bases between. Germline CDR1 reads SGHRS; CDR2 reads YFSETQ. This CDR3 contains 15 residues. The origin of this receptor is a woman aged 30 to 39 with acute or convalescent COVID-19. The V call is TRBV5-1, the J call TRBJ1-2, with D perhaps TRBD1 (5 bases). Specimen: peripheral blood. In nucleotides, the CDR3 is TGCGCCAGCGTACAAGACCTGGGGCATGGCTATGGCTACACCTTC. It is translated as CASVQDLGHGYGYTF. The variable domain in full, with the rest retrieved from reference TRBV5-1 and TRBJ1-2, is KAGVTQTPRYLIKTRGQQVTLSCSPISGHRSVSWYQQTPGQGLQFLFEYFSETQRNKGNFPGRFSGRQFSNSRSEMNVSTLELGDSALYLCASVQDLGHGYGYTFGSGTRLTVV.